This T cell receptor beta chain was identified in a study of cytomegalovirus exposure and HLA in healthy donors. Findings of the study overall: Researchers catalogued about 150 TCR beta chains as cytomegalovirus-associated. Many donors carried some public TCRs, although rarity characterized most TCR sequences.

This CDR3 spans 15 amino acids. Germline values: CDR1 KGHSH, CDR2 LQKENI. The junction had 5 bases not matched to a gene; V was cut back by 3 bases and J by 5 bases. As regards this clone: The antigen is undetermined.

The donors belonged to the 120-subject validation cohort, separate from the approximately 670-subject first cohort. Generated by immunoSEQ multiplex PCR, the TCRdb table keeps only in-frame clones and is missing some. The profile shows about 76,000 clones, about 95% of them singletons. Sequences were obtained from PBMCs. The TCR was taken from a woman younger than 35 in good health and CMV-seropositive. V usage is TRBV18 and J usage is TRBJ2-5, with 11 bases lining up with TRBD1. CDR3 nucleotides: TGTGCCAGCTCACCCCGGACAGGGGGCGTGGAGACCCAGTACTTC. Protein: CASSPRTGGVETQYF.